These T cell receptor beta chains were read from a single sample in a study of cytomegalovirus exposure and HLA in healthy donors. Repertoires were generated with immunoSEQ multiplex PCR, while TCRdb's copy carries only in-frame clones and drops some. The table has 140,000 to 150,000 clones, 66% seen once. Sequencing was carried out using PBMCs. The receptor source for this set is a woman aged 55-70 years in good health and CMV-seronegative. Each CDR3 is given with its conserved first and last residue. The D gene is left open where the match is weak. For some rows the clone size is stated as once, few or many, or as a class when expanded; others skip it.

TRBV7-2,TRBD1,TRBJ2-1,few,TGTGCCAGCAGCTTAGCCCGGACAGGGAAGCAGTTCTTC,CASSLARTGKQFF
TRBV23-1,TRBD1,TRBJ2-6,-,TGCGCCAGCAGTCATGGGATGGGGACAGGGAGAGGTGGGGCCAACGTCCTGACTTTC,CASSHGMGTGRGGANVLTF
TRBV6-1,TRBD1,TRBJ1-1,-,TGTGCCAGCAGTGAGCAGGGGGTGGGCACTGAAGCTTTCTTT,CASSEQGVGTEAFF
TRBV6-1,-,TRBJ2-5,-,TGTGCCAGCAGCGAGAGGGGGGAGACCCAGTACTTC,CASSERGETQYF
TRBV6-1,TRBD1,TRBJ1-2,-,TGTGCCAGCAGTGACCCGTTCCGGGACAGGGCTAACTATGGCTACACCTTC,CASSDPFRDRANYGYTF
TRBV29-1,-,TRBJ2-3,many,TGCAGCGCCGAGGGGAGGACAGATACGCAGTATTTT,CSAEGRTDTQYF
TRBV9,TRBD1,TRBJ1-4,-,TGTGCCAGCAGCGCAAAGGGACAGGGAATGAGGTTGGCTAATGAAAAACTGTTTTTT,CASSAKGQGMRLANEKLFF
TRBV7-9,TRBD2,TRBJ2-1,-,TGTGCCAGCAGCACCCAGGTAGCGGGGGCCTACAATGAGCAGTTCTTC,CASSTQVAGAYNEQFF
TRBV4-3,TRBD1,TRBJ2-7,-,TGCGCCAGCAGCCAAACCGGGACAGGGGCGTACGAGCAGTACTTC,CASSQTGTGAYEQYF
TRBV6-1,TRBD2,TRBJ2-7,-,TGTGCCAGCAGTGCCACTAGCGATATCACCTACGAGCAGTACTTC,CASSATSDITYEQYF
TRBV7-7,-,TRBJ2-5,-,TGTGCCAGCAGCTCCGACAGACAAGAGACCCAGTACTTC,CASSSDRQETQYF
TRBV15,-,TRBJ2-5,-,TGTGCCACCAGCAGACAGGGGATAGAGACCCAGTACTTC,CATSRQGIETQYF
TRBV19,-,TRBJ2-2,-,TGTGCCAGTAGTATAGTCCCGATACGGGGCACCGGGGAGCTGTTTTTT,CASSIVPIRGTGELFF
TRBV6-5,TRBD1,TRBJ1-2,few,TGTGCCAGCAGTTATATCGGGACAGGGGGCGGGGGCTACACCTTC,CASSYIGTGGGGYTF
TRBV14,-,TRBJ1-2,-,TGTGCCAGCAGCCCTACCGGACTCCCTAACTATGGCTACACCTTC,CASSPTGLPNYGYTF
TRBV7-8,TRBD2,TRBJ2-3,-,TGTGCCAGCAGCTTAGCGGTGGGGGGGAACACAGATACGCAGTATTTT,CASSLAVGGNTDTQYF
TRBV2,TRBD2,TRBJ2-7,-,TGTGCCAGCAGACCCCTAGCGGGAGTCTCCGAGCAGTACTTC,CASRPLAGVSEQYF
TRBV6-1,TRBD1,TRBJ1-4,-,TGTGCCAGCAGTGAGAGAGGGGGCGGGGAAAAACTGTTTTTT,CASSERGGGEKLFF
TRBV29-1,TRBD2,TRBJ2-5,-,TGCAGCGTCGGACTAGCGGGGAGGGAGACCCAGTACTTC,CSVGLAGRETQYF
TRBV5-1,TRBD2,TRBJ2-3,once,TGCGCCAGCAGCTTGGGACTAGCGGGGAACACAGATACGCAGTATTTT,CASSLGLAGNTDTQYF
TRBV5-1,-,TRBJ2-1,-,TGCGCCAGCAGCTTGGAGCACACCGGGGGTGAGCAGTTCTTC,CASSLEHTGGEQFF
TRBV18,TRBD2,TRBJ2-2,-,TGTGCCAGCTCACCACTACCCGGGACTACCACGAACACCGGGGAGCTGTTTTTT,CASSPLPGTTTNTGELFF